Below are 19 T cell receptor beta chains sequenced from a single sample in a study of post-analysis software for immune sequencing data. Antigen specificity for these receptors is unknown. The TCR beta cDNA libraries contained unique molecular identifiers. One entry per CDR3 protein results from TCRdb running MiXCR on the PCR reads. The sample shows around 400,000 distinct CDR3 sequences, approximately 38% of them seen only once. Study-level findings and limits: Among four to six TRBV segments more frequent in patients than controls were TRBV5-6, TRBV5-1 and TRBV20-1.

Sample: blood. The origin of the receptors is a girl between 10 and 17 years old with multiple sclerosis.

V usage is TRBV12-3 or TRBV12-4 and J usage is TRBJ2-5; no definite D call. The CDR3 sequence is 13 residues long. V was pared by 3 bases and J by 5 bases, with 10 bases between. The CDR3 region has the DNA TGTGCCAGCAGTTTCCCAATGTCGGAGACCCAGTACTTC. This translates into CASSFPMSETQYF.

This clonotype came up a few times. V is TRBV6-6 and J is TRBJ1-1; 8 bases agree with TRBD1. CDR1 and CDR2 from the germline V gene are MNHNY and SVGAGI (reference sequence). J was trimmed by 2 bases and V by 7 bases; bases with no gene match: 6. This CDR3 is 14 amino acids long. CDR3 nucleotide sequence: TGTGCCAGCAATGAACAGGGGGTCAACACTGAAGCTTTCTTT. Translating gives CASNEQGVNTEAFF.

This clonotype occurred a few times. The chain uses TRBV12-3 or TRBV12-4 and TRBJ1-4; D not resolved. V was clipped by 2 bases and J by 6 bases, with 4 bases between them. This CDR3 comprises 12 residues. The CDR3 sequence is CASSLSYEKLFF. Here the CDR3 DNA reads TGTGCCAGCAGTTTATCGTATGAAAAACTGTTTTTT.

The chain uses TRBV15 and TRBJ2-7; the D gene is possibly TRBD2 (6 bases). Germline V gives CDR1 LNHNV, CDR2 YYDKDF (reference sequence). This CDR3 is 15 amino acids long. The V gene lost 5 bases and the J gene lost 4 bases, with 18 bases spanning the gap. The CDR3 region has the DNA TGTGCCACCAGCCCACGGCGGGGACTCGAATACGAGCAGTACTTC. Its translation is CATSPRRGLEYEQYF.

Worth noting for this clonotype: This clone may be a read error of a much larger clone one base away. The V gene is TRBV5-5, the J gene TRBJ2-4, with TRBD2 identical over 7 bases. The junction had 0 bases not matched to a gene; V was cut back by 0 bases and J by 6 bases. This CDR3 has 13 amino acids. Germline values: CDR1 SGHKS, CDR2 YYEKEE (reference sequence). Written as DNA, the CDR3 is TGTGCCAGCAGCTTGGGGGGGGGAAACATTCAGTACTTC. This gives the protein CASSLGGGNIQYF.

The chain recombines TRBV12-3 or TRBV12-4 with TRBJ2-5; possibly TRBD2 for D (6 bases). CDR3 length: 15 amino acids. The germline V and J ends were trimmed by 6 bases and 2 bases, with 16 bases remaining between them. The CDR3 nucleotides are TGTGCCAGCAGCCTGAAGCGGGCACCACAAGAGACCCAGTACTTC. Translating gives CASSLKRAPQETQYF.

The chain uses TRBV20-1 and TRBJ2-1, with D unresolved. Germline CDR1 is DFQATT and CDR2 is SNEGSKA (reference sequence). The CDR3 spans 13 residues. V was pared by 0 bases and J by 4 bases, with 7 bases between. CDR3: CSARDPRYNEQFF. CDR3 in DNA: TGCAGTGCTAGAGATCCGCGTTACAATGAGCAGTTCTTC.

This clonotype was seen only a few times. Mismatch with germline at one junction end may stem from a read error. This chain uses TRBV6-6 with TRBJ1-2; tentative D call: TRBD1 (6 bases). Per the germline V gene, CDR1 is MNHNY and CDR2 is SVGAGI (reference sequence). The CDR3 runs 16 residues. The CDR3, as DNA: TGTGCCGGCAGTAGAAAACAGGGAATGACTAACTATGGCTACACCTTC. Protein: CAGSRKQGMTNYGYTF.

This chain uses TRBV5-1 with TRBJ2-3; either TRBD1 or TRBD2 may supply D (5 bases each). Germline CDR1 reads SGHRS; CDR2 reads YFSETQ. V was cut by 3 bases and J by 1 base, with 9 bases left in between. CDR3 length equals 14 residues. In DNA, the CDR3 is TGCGCCAGCAGCTGGGACCCTCGCACAGATACGCAGTATTTT. Amino acids: CASSWDPRTDTQYF.

This chain links TRBV9 with TRBJ2-1; the D gene is possibly TRBD2 (6 bases). The CDR3 has 18 residues. Trimming removed 3 bases from V and 0 bases from J, with 19 bases in between. Per the germline V gene, CDR1 is SGDLS and CDR2 is YYNGEE. DNA of the CDR3: TGTGCCAGCAGCGGTCATTATCAACGGGGGAGCTCCTACAATGAGCAGTTCTTC. It codes for CASSGHYQRGSSYNEQFF.

The chain carries TRBV19 and TRBJ2-6, with a possible D match to TRBD1 (7 bases). The V gene's germline CDR1 is LNHDA and CDR2 SQIVND (reference sequence). The CDR3 sequence is 17 residues long. Trimming cost V 5 bases and J 0 bases, with 14 bases left between them. The CDR3 loop is CASSYRGGYSGANVLTF. The CDR3 bases are TGTGCCAGTAGTTACAGGGGAGGATACTCTGGGGCCAACGTCCTGACTTTC.

The chain is built from TRBV19 and TRBJ2-7, with 8 positions matching TRBD2. This CDR3 spans 12 amino acids. The J segment lost 12 bases and the V segment lost 8 bases, leaving 12 bases of the junction unmatched. CDR1 and CDR2 (germline): LNHDA, SQIVND (reference sequence). The CDR3 region has the DNA TGTGCCAGTGGTTCGCCGGGACTAGTCGCGTACTTC. Protein product: CASGSPGLVAYF.

The chain carries TRBV18 and TRBJ1-4; perhaps TRBD1 as D (5 bases). The length of the CDR3 is 16 residues. V was clipped by 6 bases and J by 0 bases, with 14 bases between them. From germline, CDR1 is KGHSH and CDR2 LQKENI. The chain's CDR3 is CASSGGTDSTNEKLFF. In DNA form, the CDR3 reads TGTGCCAGCTCCGGGGGGACGGACTCAACTAATGAAAAACTGTTTTTT.

The chain has TRBV6-2 or TRBV6-3 and TRBJ1-1; D is perhaps TRBD1 (5 bases). The CDR3 is 17 amino acids. The germline V gene has CDR1 MNHEY and CDR2 SVGEGT. With 3 bases removed from V and 2 bases from J, the gap between germline ends came to 19 bases. The CDR3 region has the DNA TGTGCCAGCAGTTATGGTCGAGGACACCAAATTAACACTGAAGCTTTCTTT. This sequence encodes CASSYGRGHQINTEAFF.

The chain combines TRBV5-6 with TRBJ2-3; D gene uncertain. CDR1 is SGHDT, CDR2 YYEEEE, per germline. Trimming removed 3 bases at V and 4 bases at J, with 3 bases between. The CDR3 is 11 amino acids. This CDR3 is CASSWSDTQYF. CDR3 DNA sequence: TGTGCCAGCAGCTGGTCAGATACGCAGTATTTT.

This clonotype appeared a few times. The chain carries TRBV20-1 and TRBJ1-2, with a tentative D call TRBD1 (5 bases). V dropped 6 bases and J dropped 3 bases, with 14 bases sitting between them. This CDR3 region has 13 residues. The germline V gene has CDR1 DFQATT and CDR2 SNEGSKA (reference sequence). CDR3 in DNA: TGCAGTGCCCGACTAGACAGTCACTATGGCTACACCTTC. Translation: CSARLDSHYGYTF.

This clonotype was seen at least ten times. The genes are TRBV9 and TRBJ2-5, with 7 bases matching TRBD1. Germline assignment: CDR1 SGDLS and CDR2 YYNGEE. The CDR3 runs 16 residues. The trim removed 1 base at V and 1 base at J, leaving 7 bases unmatched. DNA for the CDR3: TGTGCCAGCAGCGTACGGGACAGATTTCCCCAAGAGACCCAGTACTTC. This translates into CASSVRDRFPQETQYF.

This clonotype was counted between two and nine times. The chain recombines TRBV27 with TRBJ1-2; 7 nucleotides line up with TRBD1. The CDR3 spans 12 residues. CDR1 MNHEY and CDR2 SMNVEV come from the germline V gene (reference sequence). With 6 bases clipped from V and 9 bases from J, the junction kept 7 bases outside the gene matches. The CDR3 nucleotides are TGTGCCAGCAGGATGGGGGACAGTAGCTACACCTTC. Amino acid sequence: CASRMGDSSYTF.

The CDR3 DNA sequence: TGTGCCAGCAGCTCCGGGACAGGGGGAAACGGCTACACCTTC. Translating gives CASSSGTGGNGYTF. The gene calls are TRBV12-3 or TRBV12-4 and TRBJ1-2, with 11 bases identical to TRBD1. The CDR3 length is 14 residues. The junction had 8 bases not matched to a gene; V was cut back by 6 bases and J by 8 bases.